This TCR beta chain was captured by sequencing in a study of identical twins. Via MiXCR, TCRdb re-called the 5' RACE reads, giving one row per CDR3 protein. This sample has approximately 1.8 million distinct CDR3 sequences, with about 30% found just once. This CDR3 has 13 residues. Germline V CDR1 and CDR2: DFQATT, SNEGSKA (reference sequence). The germline V and J ends were trimmed by 5 bases and 3 bases, with 13 bases remaining between them. Many counts were recorded for this clonotype. Sequencing was carried out using cord blood. This TCR derives from a newborn girl in good health. This chain connects TRBV20-1 to TRBJ1-2; D is possibly TRBD1 (6 bases). DNA for the CDR3: TGCAGTGCTGGCCGGGACACATACTATGGCTACACCTTC. It codes for CSAGRDTYYGYTF.